This T cell receptor (beta chain) was identified during a study of cytomegalovirus exposure and HLA in healthy donors. Study results and caveats: Associated with cytomegalovirus, according to the listing, were about 160 TCR beta chains. Later analysis revealed greater clonal expansion in HLA-associated TCR beta chains than in equally common others. TCR beta V- and J-gene trimming, according to a later analysis, was linked to a missense DCLRE1C variant.

A multiplex PCR was run with 60 Vbeta primers and 13 Jbeta primers. Some clones are missing from TCRdb's copy, which holds only in-frame ones; the method was immunoSEQ multiplex PCR. Here the sample spans 100,000 or so clones, 75% being singletons. Germline lookup yields CDR1 DFQATT and CDR2 SNEGSKA (reference sequence). Trimming took 5 bases from V and 13 from J, leaving 9 bases between them. This CDR3 is 10 amino acids long. The donors gave bone marrow, and they were healthy. Regarding this clone: Its cognate antigen is unknown.

The chain has TRBV20-1 and TRBJ1-6, with D perhaps matching TRBD1 (5 bases). Sequencing was performed on PBMCs. The receptor was derived from a male donor in good health and CMV-seropositive. CDR3 in amino acids: CSAGGGPLHF. CDR3 DNA: TGCAGTGCTGGGGGGGGGCCCCTCCACTTT.